The 30 T cell receptor beta chains below come from one sample, sequenced in a study of regulatory dendritic cells for organ transplantation. Profiled with immunoSEQ multiplex PCR; TCRdb holds only in-frame clones, not every one. The table has 25,000 to 30,000 clones, more than 65% seen once. The sequencing input was naive CD8+ T cells from blood. Subset of the sample: CD45RA+ naive T cells. These TCRs come from a human donor in good health.

This sequence joins TRBV19 and TRBJ1-1; 7 bases are shared with TRBD1. Trimming took 3 bases from V and 1 from J; bases not matched to a gene: 5. The CDR3 loop spans 15 amino acids. CDR1 LNHDA and CDR2 SQIVND come from the germline V gene (reference sequence). For the CDR3, the DNA is TGTGCCAGTAGTATCCTCGGACAGGAGAACACTGAAGCTTTCTTT. This translates into CASSILGQENTEAFF.

This clone appeared once. J is TRBJ2-4 and V is TRBV4-1, with a tentative D call TRBD1 (6 bases). The CDR3 runs 17 residues. Germline CDR1 MGHRA, CDR2 YSYEKL. V lost 1 base to trimming and J lost 0 bases, with 13 bases between them. CDR3 residues: CASSQVTGTLAKNIQYF. CDR3 in DNA: TGCGCCAGCAGCCAAGTCACCGGGACATTAGCCAAAAACATTCAGTACTTC.

This chain connects TRBV13 to TRBJ2-7; D is possibly TRBD1 (5 bases). CDR3 length: 13 amino acids. Germline V CDR1 and CDR2: PRHDT, FYEKMQ (reference sequence). Trimming pared 5 bases from V and 0 bases from J, leaving 8 bases between. The CDR3 DNA follows: TGTGCCAGCAGCCGACAGTCCTCCTACGAGCAGTACTTC. The encoded protein is CASSRQSSYEQYF.

Here the CDR3 DNA reads TGCGCCAGCAGCCAGGATCTTATACAGGGGATTGGCACAGATACGCAGTATTTT. As protein: CASSQDLIQGIGTDTQYF. This chain links TRBV4-3 with TRBJ2-3; TRBD1 agrees at 7 bases. Per the germline V gene, CDR1 is LGHNA and CDR2 is YSLEER. CDR3 length equals 18 residues. The trim removed 3 bases at V and 1 base at J, leaving 13 bases unmatched.

V and J are TRBV27 and TRBJ1-2, with TRBD1 as a possible D gene (5 bases). Germline V gene data show CDR1 as MNHEY and CDR2 as SMNVEV (reference sequence). Trimming removed 6 bases from V and 3 bases from J, with 23 bases in between. CDR3 size: 17 residues. The CDR3 DNA sequence: TGTGCCAGCAGGCCTCGGGCTGGTCGGGGACTATACTATGGCTACACCTTC. Amino acids: CASRPRAGRGLYYGYTF.

The chain employs TRBV6-1 and TRBJ1-4, with TRBD1 as a possible D gene (5 bases). With 2 bases removed from V and 0 bases from J, the gap between germline ends came to 16 bases. The length of the CDR3 is 18 residues. CDR1 and CDR2 from the germline V gene are MNHNS and SASEGT. Written as DNA, the CDR3 is TGTGCCAGCAGTGAATCGGGGGGGTACGTTGCAACTAATGAAAAACTGTTTTTT. It yields the protein CASSESGGYVATNEKLFF.

This chain links TRBV9 with TRBJ2-3; TRBD2 matches 11 bases. The J segment lost 2 bases and the V segment lost 0 bases, leaving 8 bases of the junction unmatched. Germline CDR1 reads SGDLS; CDR2 reads YYNGEE. The CDR3 loop spans 18 amino acids. The CDR3 loop reads CASSVEEGSGGATDTQYF. Written as DNA, the CDR3 is TGTGCCAGCAGCGTAGAAGAGGGTAGCGGGGGGGCCACAGATACGCAGTATTTT.

The chain recombines TRBV6-1 with TRBJ2-3, with TRBD2 matching 7 bases. CDR1 and CDR2 from the germline V gene are MNHNS and SASEGT. After removal of 4 bases from V and 6 bases from J, the junction contained 10 bases not matched to a gene. This CDR3 spans 15 amino acids. CDR3 residues: CASSATSVQRDTQYF. The CDR3 region has the DNA TGTGCCAGCAGTGCCACTAGCGTTCAAAGGGATACGCAGTATTTT.

The chain is built from TRBV7-6 and TRBJ2-5, with D tentatively TRBD2 (6 bases). V was clipped by 3 bases and J by 4 bases, with 9 bases between them. In germline, CDR1 is SGHVS, CDR2 FNYEAQ. This CDR3 region has 13 residues. As DNA, the CDR3 is TGTGCCAGCAGCTTCAGGAGGGGAGAGACCCAGTACTTC. As protein: CASSFRRGETQYF.

The J gene is TRBJ1-5, the V gene TRBV6-6; D not certain. Germline values: CDR1 MNHNY, CDR2 SVGAGI (reference sequence). CDR3 length: 13 residues. V was clipped by 8 bases and J by 1 base, with 9 bases between them. The CDR3, as DNA: TGTGCCAGCCAGTGGGAGAGCAATCAGCCCCAGCATTTT. The encoded protein is CASQWESNQPQHF.

The chain uses TRBV5-6 and TRBJ1-4, with D possibly TRBD1 on 5 matching bases. The CDR3 totals 13 residues. V was pared by 5 bases and J by 8 bases, with 13 bases between. In germline, CDR1 is SGHDT, CDR2 YYEEEE. The CDR3 loop is CASSSTGDEKLFF. CDR3 DNA: TGTGCCAGCAGTTCAACGGGGGACGAAAAACTGTTTTTT.

This clone was seen only once. The chain has TRBV7-9 and TRBJ2-5, with 8 bases lining up with TRBD2. This CDR3 is built from 17 residues. The V gene end was trimmed by 5 bases and the J gene end by 4 bases; junction bases not matched to a gene: 15. Germline V lookup: CDR1 SEHNR, CDR2 FQNEAQ (reference sequence). This CDR3 reads CASSPPGGSGGTETQYF. For the CDR3, the DNA is TGTGCCAGCAGCCCGCCCGGGGGGAGCGGGGGTACAGAGACCCAGTACTTC.

The gene calls are TRBV9 and TRBJ1-3; the match to TRBD1 covers 8 bases. The germline V gene encodes CDR1 SGDLS and CDR2 YYNGEE. The junction had 15 bases not matched to a gene; V was cut back by 3 bases and J by 13 bases. The CDR3 has 15 amino acids. The CDR3 region has the DNA TGTGCCAGCAGCGGGACAGGGTTGCATTCCGAGGGAATATATTTT. Translated: CASSGTGLHSEGIYF.

The rearrangement links TRBV19 to TRBJ2-1; 7 nucleotides agree with TRBD1. J lost 13 bases, V lost 6 bases, and 12 bases had no gene match. This CDR3 is built from 13 residues. CDR1 and CDR2 (germline): LNHDA, SQIVND (reference sequence). The CDR3 DNA follows: TGTGCCAGTAGCCTCGTGACAGGGAGAAGCCAGTTCTTC. This translates into CASSLVTGRSQFF.

The chain is built from TRBV7-6 and TRBJ1-1; D remains unclear. The ends were cut back, 5 bases at V and 4 bases at J, with 14 bases in the middle. Germline CDR1 is SGHVS and CDR2 is FNYEAQ. CDR3 length: 14 amino acids. CDR3 bases: TGTGCCAGCAGCCTAAAAATCACGGGCACTGAAGCTTTCTTT. This sequence encodes CASSLKITGTEAFF.

The rearrangement links TRBV5-6 to TRBJ1-5; possible D gene TRBD1, 6 bases. This CDR3 spans 14 amino acids. Trimming left V 4 bases short and J 4 bases short, with 12 bases between. Germline assignment: CDR1 SGHDT and CDR2 YYEEEE. The CDR3 DNA follows: TGTGCCAGCAGCCCCAGGGGAATAAATCAGCCCCAGCATTTT. Its protein is CASSPRGINQPQHF.

This clone has just one count. This rearrangement joins TRBV29-1 to TRBJ2-3; 11 bases are a match to TRBD2. The CDR3 covers 16 residues. After removal of 0 bases from V and 2 bases from J, the junction contained 4 bases not matched to a gene. Germline V CDR1 and CDR2: SQVTM, ANQGSEA. This CDR3 reads CSVEDIAGGYTDTQYF. The CDR3 bases are TGCAGCGTTGAAGATATAGCGGGGGGGTACACAGATACGCAGTATTTT.

V and J are TRBV6-5 and TRBJ2-7; a possible D gene is TRBD2 (6 bases). Trimming took 5 bases from V and 2 from J, leaving 13 bases between them. This CDR3 contains 14 residues. Germline values: CDR1 MNHEY, CDR2 SVGAGI. This chain's CDR3 is CASSMTGGTYEQYF. The CDR3 DNA sequence: TGTGCCAGCAGTATGACCGGCGGGACCTACGAGCAGTACTTC.

Only one count was recorded for this clone. The chain has TRBV7-2 and TRBJ2-5; the match to TRBD2 covers 7 bases. Per the germline V gene, CDR1 is SGHTA and CDR2 is FQGNSA. J was trimmed by 4 bases and V by 4 bases; bases with no gene match: 9. The CDR3 is 15 residues long. The CDR3 sequence is CASSSLGGGRETQYF. In nucleotides, the CDR3 is TGTGCCAGCAGCTCCCTTGGCGGGGGACGAGAGACCCAGTACTTC.

The CDR3 region is CATSRQDRGWDGYTF. CDR3 DNA sequence: TGTGCCACCAGCAGACAGGACAGGGGTTGGGATGGCTACACCTTC. V gene TRBV15 combines with J gene TRBJ1-2; 9 nucleotides agree with TRBD1. Germline-derived CDR1 and CDR2 are LNHNV and YYDKDF (reference sequence). The CDR3 length is 15 residues. Trimming removed 2 bases from V and 6 bases from J; junction bases left unmatched: 7.

The chain has TRBV18 and TRBJ2-7; D is possibly TRBD2 (6 bases). The CDR3 has 12 residues. Deletions cut 2 bases from V and 7 bases from J, with 9 bases between. Germline V gene data show CDR1 as KGHSH and CDR2 as LQKENI. DNA of the CDR3: TGTGCCAGCTCACCAGGGAGCGGGGAGCAGTACTTC. Amino acids: CASSPGSGEQYF.

The chain links TRBV4-2 to TRBJ1-4, with D possibly TRBD1 on 5 matching bases. The V and J ends lost 1 base and 8 bases respectively, with 23 bases between them. The germline gives CDR1 LGHNA, CDR2 YNFKEQ. CDR3 length: 18 amino acids. The chain's CDR3 is CASSQAPGGGGNLEKLFF. The CDR3 DNA follows: TGTGCCAGCAGCCAAGCCCCGGGGGGGGGAGGTAATTTGGAAAAACTGTTTTTT.

The chain joins TRBV7-9 to TRBJ1-2; D call uncertain. The length of the CDR3 is 12 residues. Trimming removed 1 base from V and 8 bases from J, with 8 bases in between. Looked up from germline, CDR1 is SEHNR and CDR2 is FQNEAQ (reference sequence). CDR3 DNA sequence: TGTGCCAGCAGCTTAGGGAGTGGGGGCTACACCTTC. As protein: CASSLGSGGYTF. Full variable domain (remainder filled in from reference TRBV7-9 and TRBJ1-2): DTGVSQNPRHKITKRGQNVTFRCDPISEHNRLYWYRQTLGQGPEFLTYFQNEAQLEKSRLLSDRFSAERPKGSFSTLEIQRTEQGDSAMYLCASSLGSGGYTFGSGTRLTVV.

The chain couples TRBV6-5 to TRBJ1-5; 7 bases align to TRBD1. The germline CDR1 and CDR2 sequences are MNHEY and SVGAGI. V shed 5 bases, J shed 6 bases, and the junction held 7 bases outside the gene matches. The CDR3 loop spans 14 amino acids. CDR3 in amino acids: CASSPTGIFQPQHF. The CDR3 bases are TGTGCCAGCAGTCCGACAGGGATATTTCAGCCCCAGCATTTT.

The chain joins TRBV13 to TRBJ1-6; 7 bases align to TRBD1. Looked up from germline, CDR1 is PRHDT and CDR2 is FYEKMQ (reference sequence). Trimming at V came to 2 bases and at J to 7 bases, leaving 5 bases not matched to a gene. The CDR3 consists of 15 residues. The CDR3 nucleotides are TGTGCCAGCAGCTTAAAGGGGGCTGCCAATTCACCCCTCCACTTT. Protein product: CASSLKGAANSPLHF.

This chain connects TRBV29-1 to TRBJ2-7; D perhaps matches TRBD1 (5 bases). Germline V gene sequence: CDR1 SQVTM, CDR2 ANQGSEA. V was pared by 3 bases and J by 0 bases, with 12 bases between. CDR3 length: 14 amino acids. The CDR3 DNA is TGCAGCGTTGATAGGGCAGGGTCCTCCTACGAGCAGTACTTC. This sequence encodes CSVDRAGSSYEQYF.

The chain links TRBV9 to TRBJ2-1; D perhaps matches TRBD2 (6 bases). Germline assignment: CDR1 SGDLS and CDR2 YYNGEE. The V end lost 4 bases, the J end lost 4 bases, and 21 bases lay between the germline ends. This CDR3 comprises 17 residues. The CDR3 loop is CASSPNRGRGRYNEQFF. The CDR3 DNA follows: TGTGCCAGCAGCCCGAATAGGGGTCGGGGGAGATACAATGAGCAGTTCTTC.

V gene TRBV19 combines with J gene TRBJ2-3; TRBD2 agrees at 11 bases. The V gene's germline CDR1 is LNHDA and CDR2 SQIVND (reference sequence). Unmatched junction bases numbered 5, after V lost 5 bases and J lost 4 bases. This CDR3 comprises 15 residues. The CDR3 region is CASSFSGGAADTQYF. In DNA, the CDR3 is TGTGCCAGTAGTTTTAGCGGGGGGGCGGCAGATACGCAGTATTTT. Together with reference TRBV19 and TRBJ2-3, the CDR3 gives the full variable domain: DGGITQSPKYLFRKEGQNVTLSCEQNLNHDAMYWYRQDPGQGLRLIYYSQIVNDFQKGDIAEGYSVSREKKESFPLTVTSAQKNPTAFYLCASSFSGGAADTQYFGPGTRLTVL.

The V gene is TRBV10-1, the J gene TRBJ2-2; 9 bases are shared with TRBD1. V lost 2 bases and J lost 0; bases outside the gene matches: 19. The CDR3 extends over 22 amino acids. Germline V gene sequence: CDR1 WNHNN, CDR2 SYGVQD (reference sequence). The CDR3 coding sequence is TGCGCCAGCAGTGAGCCCGAGCGACGTATGGACAGGGGAATGGCGAACACCGGGGAGCTGTTTTTT. This gives the protein CASSEPERRMDRGMANTGELFF.

The gene calls are TRBV2 and TRBJ1-4; D is undetermined. Trimming removed 11 bases from V and 7 bases from J, with 14 bases in between. CDR1 is SNHLY, CDR2 FYNNEI, per germline. The CDR3 loop spans 12 amino acids. CDR3 DNA: TGTGCCGCCTACGAGACACCTGAAAAACTGTTTTTT. Protein: CAAYETPEKLFF.